The 16 T cell receptor beta chains presented below share a single source sample, sequenced in a study of blood T cell repertoires in COVID-19. Assay: immunoSEQ multiplex PCR; the TCRdb copy retains only in-frame clones and omits some. The data show around 160,000 clones, 84% seen once. Sequencing was done on a sample of PBMCs or T cells enriched from blood (not recorded which). The source is a woman in her 50s who had been exposed to COVID-19.

The chain recombines TRBV19 with TRBJ1-2; no clear D gene. Germline CDR1 is LNHDA and CDR2 is SQIVND (reference sequence). V was pared by 5 bases and J by 4 bases, with 5 bases between. The CDR3 has 11 residues. The CDR3: CASSPSYGYTF. The CDR3 nucleotides are TGTGCCAGTAGTCCGAGCTATGGCTACACCTTC.

This chain uses TRBV6-1 with TRBJ2-7; 12 positions match TRBD2. The V and J ends lost 6 bases and 3 bases, in that order; junction bases with no gene match: 9. The CDR3 consists of 16 residues. Looked up from germline, CDR1 is MNHNS and CDR2 is SASEGT. In nucleotides, the CDR3 is TGTGCCAGCAGCGAAACCAGACTAGCGGGAGACTACGAGCAGTACTTC. Protein: CASSETRLAGDYEQYF.

The chain joins TRBV11-2 to TRBJ2-1; D remains ambiguous. Germline-derived CDR1 and CDR2 are SGHAT and FQNNGV. V shed 1 base and J shed 4 bases, with 8 bases lying between them. The CDR3 is 14 amino acids. This CDR3 reads CASSLGSEYNEQFF. Written as DNA, the CDR3 is TGTGCCAGCAGCTTAGGGAGCGAGTACAATGAGCAGTTCTTC.

This clone was seen a single time. The V gene is TRBV27, the J gene TRBJ2-1, with D maybe TRBD2 (6 bases). From germline, CDR1 is MNHEY and CDR2 SMNVEV (reference sequence). V shed 10 bases and J shed 5 bases, with 18 bases lying between them. This CDR3 has 14 residues. CDR3 sequence reads: CATHLAYNNNEQFF. The CDR3 DNA is TGTGCCACCCACCTAGCGTACAATAACAATGAGCAGTTCTTC.

The chain links TRBV20-1 to TRBJ1-1; TRBD1 matches 8 bases. Unmatched junction bases numbered 7, after V lost 6 bases and J lost 10 bases. From germline, CDR1 is DFQATT and CDR2 SNEGSKA (reference sequence). The CDR3 consists of 11 residues. The CDR3 region is CSAIQDRGAFF. The CDR3 bases are TGCAGTGCAATTCAAGACAGGGGAGCTTTCTTT.

The chain recombines TRBV29-1 with TRBJ2-7, with TRBD1 matching 7 bases. The CDR3 loop spans 14 amino acids. Per the germline V gene, CDR1 is SQVTM and CDR2 is ANQGSEA. V was pared by 2 bases and J by 0 bases, with 4 bases of the junction left unmatched. CDR3 sequence (DNA): TGCAGCGTTGAACACAGGGGCTCCTCCTACGAGCAGTACTTC. Encoded protein: CSVEHRGSSYEQYF.

This clone was seen just once. V and J are TRBV2 and TRBJ1-2; 8 bases agree with TRBD1. The CDR3 contains 13 residues. Trimming cost V 4 bases and J 6 bases; bases outside gene matches: 4. Germline CDR1 is SNHLY and CDR2 is FYNNEI. The CDR3 DNA reads TGTGCCAGCAGTGTCGGACAGGGTCATGGCTACACCTTC. Amino acid sequence: CASSVGQGHGYTF.

J is TRBJ1-5 and V is TRBV5-5, with 8 bases that match TRBD1. The CDR3 consists of 15 residues. The germline CDR1 and CDR2 sequences are SGHKS and YYEKEE (reference sequence). V gave up 4 bases and J gave up 6 bases; unmatched junction bases: 9. For the CDR3, the DNA is TGTGCCAGCAGCCAAGTTCCAGGGGGCGCTCAGCCCCAGCATTTT. It encodes CASSQVPGGAQPQHF.

V usage is TRBV7-9 and J usage is TRBJ2-7, with TRBD2 identical over 9 bases. V lost 5 bases to trimming and J lost 4 bases; unmatched junction nucleotides: 6. Germline V lookup: CDR1 SEHNR, CDR2 FQNEAQ (reference sequence). The CDR3 contains 14 residues. CDR3 in amino acids: CASSVSGRGYEQYF. CDR3 in DNA: TGTGCCAGCAGCGTTAGCGGGAGAGGGTACGAGCAGTACTTC.

J is TRBJ1-6 and V is TRBV19; D is unresolved. The CDR3 is 16 residues long. V shed 1 base and J shed 6 bases, with 13 bases lying between them. The germline CDR1 and CDR2 sequences are LNHDA and SQIVND (reference sequence). This CDR3 is CASSIVVGRSNSPLHF. DNA for the CDR3: TGTGCCAGTAGTATAGTCGTCGGCAGGTCTAATTCACCCCTCCACTTT.

The J gene is TRBJ1-2, the V gene TRBV7-9; weak D call: TRBD1 (6 bases). Trimming took 4 bases from V and 9 from J, leaving 18 bases between them. Germline V gene data show CDR1 as SEHNR and CDR2 as FQNEAQ (reference sequence). The length of the CDR3 is 14 residues. The CDR3 bases are TGTGCCAGCAGCTCGTTGACAGGCCCAGCGAGCTACACCTTC. Translating it yields CASSSLTGPASYTF. The entire variable domain, with the rest obtained from reference TRBV7-9 and TRBJ1-2, is as follows: DTGVSQNPRHKITKRGQNVTFRCDPISEHNRLYWYRQTLGQGPEFLTYFQNEAQLEKSRLLSDRFSAERPKGSFSTLEIQRTEQGDSAMYLCASSSLTGPASYTFGSGTRLTVV.

V gene TRBV19 combines with J gene TRBJ1-1; unclear D gene. V gave up 3 bases and J gave up 1 base, with 15 bases separating them. CDR1 is LNHDA and CDR2 is SQIVND in the germline V gene (reference sequence). This CDR3 comprises 16 residues. The CDR3 spells CASSILRAQPNTEAFF. The CDR3 DNA reads as TGTGCCAGTAGTATCTTGAGGGCACAGCCGAACACTGAAGCTTTCTTT.

This chain joins TRBV30 and TRBJ2-2, with a weak D call TRBD2 (6 bases). Trimming took 3 bases from V and 7 from J, leaving 15 bases between them. Germline assignment: CDR1 GTSNPN and CDR2 SVGIG (reference sequence). The CDR3 is made up of 14 amino acids. CDR3 sequence: CAWSRAGFFGELFF. As DNA, the CDR3 is TGTGCCTGGAGCAGGGCGGGATTTTTCGGGGAGCTGTTTTTT.

V gene TRBV27 combines with J gene TRBJ1-1; a possible D gene is TRBD1 (5 bases). The CDR3 is 16 amino acids. Per germline, CDR1 MNHEY and CDR2 SMNVEV (reference sequence). V was pared by 8 bases and J by 0 bases, with 19 bases between. DNA for the CDR3: TGTGCCAGCCGGACACCCTCAAAGGGGATGAACACTGAAGCTTTCTTT. Translating gives CASRTPSKGMNTEAFF.

V is TRBV5-6 and J is TRBJ2-7, with 8 bases that match TRBD1. Per germline, CDR1 SGHDT and CDR2 YYEEEE. The CDR3 contains 12 residues. V lost 7 bases and J lost 5; bases outside the gene matches: 5. CDR3 sequence (DNA): TGTGCCAGCGGGGGACAGGCGGACGAGCAGTACTTC. Residues: CASGGQADEQYF.

The chain recombines TRBV4-2 with TRBJ1-2; 12 bases agree with TRBD1. After removal of 1 base from V and 8 bases from J, the junction contained 8 bases not matched to a gene. This CDR3 region has 16 residues. Germline assignment: CDR1 LGHNA and CDR2 YNFKEQ. In DNA form, the CDR3 reads TGTGCCAGCAGCCAAGTGGGGACAGGGGGCCAGTGGGGCTACACCTTC. This sequence encodes CASSQVGTGGQWGYTF.